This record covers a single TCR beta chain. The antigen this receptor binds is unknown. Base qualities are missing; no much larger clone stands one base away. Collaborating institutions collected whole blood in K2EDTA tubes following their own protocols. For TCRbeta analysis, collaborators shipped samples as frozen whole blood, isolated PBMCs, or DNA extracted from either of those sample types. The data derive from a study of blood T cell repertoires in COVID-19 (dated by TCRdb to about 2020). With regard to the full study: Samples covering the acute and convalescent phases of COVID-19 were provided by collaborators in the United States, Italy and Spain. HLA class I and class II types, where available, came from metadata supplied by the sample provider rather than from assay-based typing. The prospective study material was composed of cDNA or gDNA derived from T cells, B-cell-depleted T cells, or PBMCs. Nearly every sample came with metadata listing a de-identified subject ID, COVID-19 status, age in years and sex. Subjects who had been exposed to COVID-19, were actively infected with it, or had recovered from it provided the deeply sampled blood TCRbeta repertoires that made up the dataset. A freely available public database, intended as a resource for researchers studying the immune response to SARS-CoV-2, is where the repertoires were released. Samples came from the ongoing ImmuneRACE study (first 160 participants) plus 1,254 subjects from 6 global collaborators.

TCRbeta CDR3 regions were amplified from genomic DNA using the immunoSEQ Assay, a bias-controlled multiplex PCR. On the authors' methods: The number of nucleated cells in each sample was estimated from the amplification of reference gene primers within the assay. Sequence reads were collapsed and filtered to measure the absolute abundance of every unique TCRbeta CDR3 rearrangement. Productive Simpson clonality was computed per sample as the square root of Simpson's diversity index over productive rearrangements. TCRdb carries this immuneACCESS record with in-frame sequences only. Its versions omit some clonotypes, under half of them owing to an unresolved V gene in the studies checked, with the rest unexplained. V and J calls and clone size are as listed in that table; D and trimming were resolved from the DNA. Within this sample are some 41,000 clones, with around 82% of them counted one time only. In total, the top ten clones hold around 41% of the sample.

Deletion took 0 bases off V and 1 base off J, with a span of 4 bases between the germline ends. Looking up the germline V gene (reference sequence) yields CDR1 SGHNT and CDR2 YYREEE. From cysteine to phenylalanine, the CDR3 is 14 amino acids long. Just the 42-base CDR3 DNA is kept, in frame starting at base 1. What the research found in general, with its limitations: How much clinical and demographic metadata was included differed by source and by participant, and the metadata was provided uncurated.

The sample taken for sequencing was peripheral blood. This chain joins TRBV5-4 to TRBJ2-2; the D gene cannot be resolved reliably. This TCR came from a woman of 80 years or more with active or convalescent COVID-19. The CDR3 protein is CASSLVLNTGELFF. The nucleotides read TGTGCCAGCAGCTTGGTCCTGAACACCGGGGAGCTGTTTTTT.